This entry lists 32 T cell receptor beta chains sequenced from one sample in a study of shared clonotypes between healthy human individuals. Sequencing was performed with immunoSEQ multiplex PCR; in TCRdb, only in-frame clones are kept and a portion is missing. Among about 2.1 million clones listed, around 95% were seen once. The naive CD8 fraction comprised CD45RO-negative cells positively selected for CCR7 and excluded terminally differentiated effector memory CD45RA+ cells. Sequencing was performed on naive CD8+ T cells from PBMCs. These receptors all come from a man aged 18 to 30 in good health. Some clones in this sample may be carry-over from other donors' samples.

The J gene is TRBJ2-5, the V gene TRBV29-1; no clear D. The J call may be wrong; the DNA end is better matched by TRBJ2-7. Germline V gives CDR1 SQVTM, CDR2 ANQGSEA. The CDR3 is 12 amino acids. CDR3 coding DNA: TGCAGCGTTGAAGTTGGCTCCTACGAGCAGTACTTC. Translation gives CSVEVGSYEQYF.

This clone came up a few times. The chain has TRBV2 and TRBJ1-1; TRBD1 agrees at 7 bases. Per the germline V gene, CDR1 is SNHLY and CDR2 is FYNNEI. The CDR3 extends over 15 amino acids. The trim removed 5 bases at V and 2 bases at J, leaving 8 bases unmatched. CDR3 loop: CASSSHTGVNTEAFF. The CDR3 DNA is TGTGCCAGCAGTAGCCACACAGGGGTAAACACTGAAGCTTTCTTT.

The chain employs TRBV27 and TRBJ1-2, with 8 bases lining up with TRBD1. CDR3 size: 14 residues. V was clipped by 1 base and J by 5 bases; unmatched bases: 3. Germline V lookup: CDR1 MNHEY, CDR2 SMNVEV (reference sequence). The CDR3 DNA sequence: TGTGCCAGCAGTTTATGGGGGACAGGATATGGCTACACCTTC. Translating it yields CASSLWGTGYGYTF.

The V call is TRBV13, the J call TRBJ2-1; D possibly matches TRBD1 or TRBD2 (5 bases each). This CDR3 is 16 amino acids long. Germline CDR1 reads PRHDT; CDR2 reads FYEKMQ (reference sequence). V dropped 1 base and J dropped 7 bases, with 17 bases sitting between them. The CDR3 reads CASSLAGGDWGNEQFF. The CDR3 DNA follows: TGTGCCAGCAGCTTAGCCGGTGGGGATTGGGGGAATGAGCAGTTCTTC.

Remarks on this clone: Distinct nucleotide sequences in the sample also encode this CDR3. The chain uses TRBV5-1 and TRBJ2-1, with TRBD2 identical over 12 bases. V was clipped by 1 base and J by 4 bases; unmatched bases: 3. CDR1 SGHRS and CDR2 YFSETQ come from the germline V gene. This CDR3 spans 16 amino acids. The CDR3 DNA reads TGCGCCAGCAGCTTGCTTGGGACTAGCGGGTACAATGAGCAGTTCTTC. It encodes CASSLLGTSGYNEQFF.

The CDR3: CASSADRASYEQYF. The CDR3 DNA is TGTGCCAGCAGCGCTGACAGGGCATCCTACGAGCAGTACTTC. This rearrangement joins TRBV9 to TRBJ2-7; 7 nucleotides align to TRBD1. With 3 bases clipped from V and 1 base from J, the junction kept 4 bases outside the gene matches. CDR1 is SGDLS, CDR2 YYNGEE, per germline. This CDR3 has 14 residues. Drawing the rest from reference TRBV9 and TRBJ2-7, the complete variable domain is DSGVTQTPKHLITATGQRVTLRCSPRSGDLSVYWYQQSLDQGLQFLIQYYNGEERAKGNILERFSAQQFPDLHSELNLSSLELGDSALYFCASSADRASYEQYFGPGTRLTVT.

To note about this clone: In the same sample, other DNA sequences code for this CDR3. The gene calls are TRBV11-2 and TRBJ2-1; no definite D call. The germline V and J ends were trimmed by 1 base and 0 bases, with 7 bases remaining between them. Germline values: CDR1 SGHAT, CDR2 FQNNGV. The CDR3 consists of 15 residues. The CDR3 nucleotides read TGTGCCAGCAGCTTAGGACTCAGCTCCTACAATGAGCAGTTCTTC. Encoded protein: CASSLGLSSYNEQFF.

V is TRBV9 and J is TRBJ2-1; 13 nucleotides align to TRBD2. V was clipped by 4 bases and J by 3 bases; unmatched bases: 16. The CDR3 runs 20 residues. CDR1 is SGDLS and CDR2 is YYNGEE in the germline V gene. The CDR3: CASSSPTSGRSWGDYNEQFF. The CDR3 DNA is TGTGCCAGCAGCTCCCCGACTAGCGGGAGGAGTTGGGGGGACTACAATGAGCAGTTCTTC.

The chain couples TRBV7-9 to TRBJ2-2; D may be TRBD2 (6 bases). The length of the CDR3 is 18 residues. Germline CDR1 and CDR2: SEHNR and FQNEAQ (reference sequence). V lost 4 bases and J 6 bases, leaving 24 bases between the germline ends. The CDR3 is CASSSRAWRERGPGELFF. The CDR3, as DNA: TGTGCCAGCAGCTCCCGAGCGTGGAGGGAAAGAGGTCCCGGGGAGCTGTTTTTT.

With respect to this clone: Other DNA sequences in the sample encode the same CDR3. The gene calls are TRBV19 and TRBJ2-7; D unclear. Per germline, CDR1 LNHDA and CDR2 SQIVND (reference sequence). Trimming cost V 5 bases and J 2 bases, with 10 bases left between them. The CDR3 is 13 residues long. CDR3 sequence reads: CASSYGLTYEQYF. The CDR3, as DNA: TGTGCCAGTAGTTACGGGCTGACCTACGAGCAGTACTTC.

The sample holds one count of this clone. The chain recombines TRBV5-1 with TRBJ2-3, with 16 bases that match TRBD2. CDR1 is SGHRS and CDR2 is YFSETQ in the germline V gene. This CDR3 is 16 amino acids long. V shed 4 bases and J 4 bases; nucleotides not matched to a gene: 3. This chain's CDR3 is CASSPGLAGGADTQYF. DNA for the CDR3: TGCGCCAGCAGCCCGGGACTAGCGGGAGGGGCAGATACGCAGTATTTT.

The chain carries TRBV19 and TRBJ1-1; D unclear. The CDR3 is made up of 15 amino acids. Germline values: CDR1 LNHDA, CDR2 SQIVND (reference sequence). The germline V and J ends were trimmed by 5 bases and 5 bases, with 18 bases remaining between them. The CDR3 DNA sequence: TGTGCCAGTAGTGCGGGGAGTCTAGTTTGGACTGAAGCTTTCTTT. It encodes CASSAGSLVWTEAFF.

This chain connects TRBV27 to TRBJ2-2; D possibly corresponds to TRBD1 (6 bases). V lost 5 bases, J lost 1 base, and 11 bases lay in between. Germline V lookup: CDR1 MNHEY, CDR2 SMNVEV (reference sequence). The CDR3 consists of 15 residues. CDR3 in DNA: TGTGCCAGCAGTCCCCAGGGGTGGAACACCGGGGAGCTGTTTTTT. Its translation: CASSPQGWNTGELFF.

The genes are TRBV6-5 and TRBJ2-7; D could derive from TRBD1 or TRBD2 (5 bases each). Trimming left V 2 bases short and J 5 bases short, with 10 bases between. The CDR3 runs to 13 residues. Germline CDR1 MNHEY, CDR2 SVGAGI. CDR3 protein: CASSYLGANEQYF. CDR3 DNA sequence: TGTGCCAGCAGTTACCTCGGGGCCAACGAGCAGTACTTC.

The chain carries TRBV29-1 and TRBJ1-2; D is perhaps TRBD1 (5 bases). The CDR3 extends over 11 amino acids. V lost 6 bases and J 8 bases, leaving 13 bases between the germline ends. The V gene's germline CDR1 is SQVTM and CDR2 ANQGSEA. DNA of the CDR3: TGCAGCGTATCCGGGACCCAAGGCTACACCTTC. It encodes CSVSGTQGYTF.

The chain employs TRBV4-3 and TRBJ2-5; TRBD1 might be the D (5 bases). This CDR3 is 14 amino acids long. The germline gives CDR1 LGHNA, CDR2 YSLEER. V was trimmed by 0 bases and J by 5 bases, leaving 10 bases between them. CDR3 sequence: CASSQDRVWETQYF. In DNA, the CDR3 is TGCGCCAGCAGCCAAGACAGGGTTTGGGAGACCCAGTACTTC.

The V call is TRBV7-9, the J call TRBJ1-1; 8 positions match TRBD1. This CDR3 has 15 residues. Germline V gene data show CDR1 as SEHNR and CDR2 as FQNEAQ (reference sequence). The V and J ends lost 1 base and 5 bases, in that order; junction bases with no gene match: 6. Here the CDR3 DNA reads TGTGCCAGCAGCTTAGTCGACAGGGGTGGTACTGAAGCTTTCTTT. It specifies CASSLVDRGGTEAFF.

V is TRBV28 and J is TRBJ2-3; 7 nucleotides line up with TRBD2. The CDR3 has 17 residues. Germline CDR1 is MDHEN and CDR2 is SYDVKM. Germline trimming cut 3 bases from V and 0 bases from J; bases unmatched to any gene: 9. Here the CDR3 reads CASSFSGLITSTDTQYF. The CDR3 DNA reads TGTGCCAGCAGTTTCTCGGGACTAATAACTAGCACAGATACGCAGTATTTT.

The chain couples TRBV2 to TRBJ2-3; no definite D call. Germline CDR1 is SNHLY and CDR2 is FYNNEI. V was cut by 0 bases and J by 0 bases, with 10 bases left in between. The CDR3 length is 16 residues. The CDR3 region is CASSEAGYSSTDTQYF. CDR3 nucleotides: TGTGCCAGCAGTGAAGCAGGATACTCTAGCACAGATACGCAGTATTTT.

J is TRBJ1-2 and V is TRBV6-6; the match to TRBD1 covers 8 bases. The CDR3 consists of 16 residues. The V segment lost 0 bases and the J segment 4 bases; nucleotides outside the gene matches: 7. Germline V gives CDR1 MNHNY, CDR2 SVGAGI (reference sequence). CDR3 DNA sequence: TGTGCCAGCAGTTACTCGATGACAGGGGACCTCTATGGCTACACCTTC. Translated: CASSYSMTGDLYGYTF.

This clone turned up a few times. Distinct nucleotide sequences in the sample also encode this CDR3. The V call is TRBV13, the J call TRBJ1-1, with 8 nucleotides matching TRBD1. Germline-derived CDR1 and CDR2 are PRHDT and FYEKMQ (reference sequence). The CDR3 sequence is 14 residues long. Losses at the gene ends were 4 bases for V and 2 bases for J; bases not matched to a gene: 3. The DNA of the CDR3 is TGTGCCAGCAGCTCCACAGGGGGAAACACTGAAGCTTTCTTT. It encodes CASSSTGGNTEAFF. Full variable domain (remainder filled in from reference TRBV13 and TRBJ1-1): AAGVIQSPRHLIKEKRETATLKCYPIPRHDTVYWYQQGPGQDPQFLISFYEKMQSDKGSIPDRFSAQQFSDYHSELNMSSLELGDSALYFCASSSTGGNTEAFFGQGTRLTVV.

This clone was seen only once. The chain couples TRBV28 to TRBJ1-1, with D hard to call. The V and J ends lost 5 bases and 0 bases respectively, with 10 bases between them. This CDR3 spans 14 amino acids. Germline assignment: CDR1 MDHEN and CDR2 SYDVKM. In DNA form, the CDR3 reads TGTGCCAGCAGTCTACACGGGATGAACACTGAAGCTTTCTTT. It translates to CASSLHGMNTEAFF.

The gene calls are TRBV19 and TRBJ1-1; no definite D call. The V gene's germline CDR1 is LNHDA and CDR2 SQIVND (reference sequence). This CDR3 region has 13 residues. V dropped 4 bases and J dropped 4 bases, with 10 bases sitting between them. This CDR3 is CASSSRVGTEAFF. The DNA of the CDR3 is TGTGCCAGTAGTAGTAGGGTGGGCACTGAAGCTTTCTTT.

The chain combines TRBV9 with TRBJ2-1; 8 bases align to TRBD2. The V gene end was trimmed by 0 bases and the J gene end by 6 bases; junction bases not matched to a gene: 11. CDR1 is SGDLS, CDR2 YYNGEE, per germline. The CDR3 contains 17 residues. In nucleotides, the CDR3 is TGTGCCAGCAGCGTAGTGGCGGGAGGCCCCCTCGGCAATGAGCAGTTCTTC. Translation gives CASSVVAGGPLGNEQFF.

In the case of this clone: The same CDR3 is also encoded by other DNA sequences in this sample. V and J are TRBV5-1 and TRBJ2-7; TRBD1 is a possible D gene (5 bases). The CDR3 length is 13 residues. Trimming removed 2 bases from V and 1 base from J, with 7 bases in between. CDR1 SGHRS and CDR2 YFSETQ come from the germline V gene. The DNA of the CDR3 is TGCGCCAGCAGCTTTGACAGTTCCTACGAGCAGTACTTC. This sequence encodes CASSFDSSYEQYF.

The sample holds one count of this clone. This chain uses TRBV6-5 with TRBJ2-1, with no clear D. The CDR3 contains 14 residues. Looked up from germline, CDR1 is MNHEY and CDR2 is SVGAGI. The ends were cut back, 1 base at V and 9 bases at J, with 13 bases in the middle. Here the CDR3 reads CASSYYRDSGEQFF. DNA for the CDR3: TGTGCCAGCAGTTACTATCGAGATTCCGGTGAGCAGTTCTTC.

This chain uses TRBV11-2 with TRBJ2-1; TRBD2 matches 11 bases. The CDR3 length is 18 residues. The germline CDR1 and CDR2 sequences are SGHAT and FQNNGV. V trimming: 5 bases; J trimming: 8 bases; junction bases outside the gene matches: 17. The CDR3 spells CASSKHMASGRNIDEQFF. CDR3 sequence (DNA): TGTGCCAGCAGCAAGCATATGGCTAGCGGGAGGAATATAGATGAGCAGTTCTTC.

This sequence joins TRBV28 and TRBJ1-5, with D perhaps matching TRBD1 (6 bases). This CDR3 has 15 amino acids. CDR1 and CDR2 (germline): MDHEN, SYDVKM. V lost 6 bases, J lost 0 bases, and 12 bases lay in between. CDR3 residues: CASRAGDYSNQPQHF. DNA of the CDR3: TGTGCCAGCAGGGCAGGGGATTATAGCAATCAGCCCCAGCATTTT.

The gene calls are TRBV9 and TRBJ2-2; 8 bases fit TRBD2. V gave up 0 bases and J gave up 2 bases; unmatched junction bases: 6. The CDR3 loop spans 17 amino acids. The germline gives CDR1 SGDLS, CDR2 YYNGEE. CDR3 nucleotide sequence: TGTGCCAGCAGCGTAGATGTACTAGCGGCAAACACCGGGGAGCTGTTTTTT. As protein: CASSVDVLAANTGELFF. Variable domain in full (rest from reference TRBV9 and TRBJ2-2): DSGVTQTPKHLITATGQRVTLRCSPRSGDLSVYWYQQSLDQGLQFLIQYYNGEERAKGNILERFSAQQFPDLHSELNLSSLELGDSALYFCASSVDVLAANTGELFFGEGSRLTVL.

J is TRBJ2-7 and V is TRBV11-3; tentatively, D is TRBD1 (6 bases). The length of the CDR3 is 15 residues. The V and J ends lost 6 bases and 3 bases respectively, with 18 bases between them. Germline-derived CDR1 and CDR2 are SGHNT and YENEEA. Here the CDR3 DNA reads TGTGCCAGCAGTGTGCGTGGGACAAACCTCTACGAGCAGTACTTC. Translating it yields CASSVRGTNLYEQYF.

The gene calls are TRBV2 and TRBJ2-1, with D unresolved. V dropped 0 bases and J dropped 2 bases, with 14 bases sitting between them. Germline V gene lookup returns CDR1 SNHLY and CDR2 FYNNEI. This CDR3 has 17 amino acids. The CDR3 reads CASSEAVLGITYNEQFF. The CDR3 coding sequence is TGTGCCAGCAGTGAAGCTGTGTTGGGGATCACCTACAATGAGCAGTTCTTC. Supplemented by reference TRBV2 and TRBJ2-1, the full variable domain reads EPEVTQTPSHQVTQMGQEVILRCVPISNHLYFYWYRQILGQKVEFLVSFYNNEISEKSEIFDDQFSVERPDGSNFTLKIRSTKLEDSAMYFCASSEAVLGITYNEQFFGPGTRLTVL.

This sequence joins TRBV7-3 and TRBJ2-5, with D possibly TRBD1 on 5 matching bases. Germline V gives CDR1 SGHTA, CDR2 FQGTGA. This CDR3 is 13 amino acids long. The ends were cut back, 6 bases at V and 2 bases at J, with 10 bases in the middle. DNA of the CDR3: TGTGCCAGCAGTTTCTCAGGGCAAGAGACCCAGTACTTC. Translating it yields CASSFSGQETQYF. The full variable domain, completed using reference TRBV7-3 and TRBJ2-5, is GAGVSQTPSNKVTEKGKYVELRCDPISGHTALYWYRQSLGQGPEFLIYFQGTGAADDSGLPNDRFFAVRPEGSVSTLKIQRTERGDSAVYLCASSFSGQETQYFGPGTRLLVL.